The 17 T cell receptor beta chains below come from one sample, sequenced in a study of Ad26.COV2.S vaccination and SARS-CoV-2 variants (dated by TCRdb to about 2021). Libraries were made using the immunoSEQ multiplex PCR assay. Imported from immuneACCESS, the table was reduced by TCRdb to in-frame sequences with V and J called. These copies leave out some clones; in studies compared against another copy, an unresolved V gene accounts for under half, and the cause of the remainder is not known. For this sample there are some 180,000 clones; 87% appear just once. The ten largest clones add up to about 5.5% of the sample. This sample's time point label indicates: individuals recovered from natural SARS-CoV-2 infection. The sequenced sample was peripheral blood, obtained after recovery from COVID-19. These receptors came from a human donor who had recovered from COVID-19.

The CDR3, as DNA: TGTGCCAGCAAAAGGACAGAGTCCTATGGCTACACCTTC. Protein sequence: CASKRTESYGYTF. V usage is TRBV2 and J usage is TRBJ1-2; D is perhaps TRBD1 (6 bases). Trimming took 7 bases from V and 4 from J, leaving 13 bases between them. The germline gives CDR1 SNHLY, CDR2 FYNNEI. The CDR3 contains 13 residues.

The chain carries TRBV3-1 (or the pseudogene TRBV3-2) and TRBJ2-1, with 7 nucleotides matching TRBD2. CDR3 size: 16 residues. Germline V gene sequence: CDR1 LGHDT, CDR2 YNNKEL (reference sequence). Trimming took 0 bases from V and 9 from J; bases not matched to a gene: 11. This chain's CDR3 is CASSQDLGLGFPEQFF. The CDR3, as DNA: TGTGCCAGCAGCCAAGATCTTGGACTAGGCTTTCCTGAGCAGTTCTTC.

The chain combines TRBV25-1 with TRBJ1-2, with no clear D. The germline gives CDR1 MGHDK, CDR2 SYGVNS. This CDR3 has 17 amino acids. V gave up 5 bases and J gave up 3 bases, with 22 bases separating them. In nucleotides, the CDR3 is TGTGCCAGCAGTCCTCCCAGAGCTACCCAACGAGACTATGGCTACACCTTC. This gives the protein CASSPPRATQRDYGYTF.

This clone has just one count. This chain links TRBV19 with TRBJ2-7, with D possibly being TRBD1 (6 bases). CDR1 and CDR2 from the germline V gene are LNHDA and SQIVND (reference sequence). The CDR3 length is 14 residues. V was clipped by 2 bases and J by 7 bases, with 15 bases between them. In nucleotides, the CDR3 is TGTGCCAGTAGTATAACGCCACAGGGCCGTGAGCAGTACTTC. It is translated as CASSITPQGREQYF.

The chain recombines TRBV18 with TRBJ1-1, with D perhaps TRBD1 (5 bases). V gave up 4 bases and J gave up 3 bases, with 9 bases separating them. CDR1 is KGHSH and CDR2 is LQKENI in the germline V gene. The CDR3 loop spans 13 amino acids. The CDR3 region is CASSLDRHTEAFF. The CDR3 DNA reads TGTGCCAGCTCACTTGACAGACACACTGAAGCTTTCTTT.

The rearrangement uses TRBV29-1 and TRBJ2-3; tentative D call: TRBD1 (5 bases). Deletions cut 8 bases from V and 10 bases from J, with 16 bases between. This CDR3 spans 11 amino acids. CDR1 and CDR2 from the germline V gene are SQVTM and ANQGSEA. The CDR3 is CSSLGRGSQYF. The CDR3 bases are TGCAGCTCCCTAGGTAGGGGATCGCAGTATTTT.

The CDR3 DNA sequence: TGTGCCAGCAGTGGACCTTTTAGGGGGGTCACAGATACGCAGTATTTT. This encodes CASSGPFRGVTDTQYF. The chain links TRBV9 to TRBJ2-3, with D possibly called TRBD1 or TRBD2 (6 bases each). The CDR3 is 16 amino acids. CDR1 is SGDLS, CDR2 YYNGEE, per germline. The ends were cut back, 5 bases at V and 2 bases at J, with 18 bases in the middle.

This sequence joins TRBV5-1 and TRBJ2-7; D may correspond to TRBD1 or TRBD2 (6 bases each). This CDR3 has 14 residues. The germline CDR1 and CDR2 sequences are SGHRS and YFSETQ. Deletions cut 0 bases from V and 2 bases from J, with 9 bases between. DNA of the CDR3: TGCGCCAGCAGCTTGGGCGGGGACACCTACGAGCAGTACTTC. Translated, it gives CASSLGGDTYEQYF.

The rearrangement joins TRBV10-3 to TRBJ1-6, with 9 bases fitting TRBD1. In germline, CDR1 is ENHRY, CDR2 SYGVKD. This CDR3 spans 16 amino acids. The V gene end was trimmed by 0 bases and the J gene end by 10 bases; junction bases not matched to a gene: 7. Here the CDR3 DNA reads TGTGCCATCAGTGAGTCCCGGACAGGGGCTCAATCACCCCTCCACTTT. Residues: CAISESRTGAQSPLHF.

V usage is TRBV25-1 and J usage is TRBJ2-1, with 7 bases matching TRBD1. CDR1 is MGHDK and CDR2 is SYGVNS in the germline V gene. V shed 8 bases and J 6 bases; nucleotides not matched to a gene: 7. CDR3 size: 13 residues. In nucleotides, the CDR3 is TGTGCCAGCCAAAAGACAGGGTTCAATGAGCAGTTCTTC. This translates into CASQKTGFNEQFF.

V is TRBV10-3 and J is TRBJ1-1, with D possibly TRBD1 on 5 matching bases. In germline, CDR1 is ENHRY, CDR2 SYGVKD. Trimming took off 3 bases at V and 5 bases at J, with 16 bases between the two ends. This CDR3 region has 15 residues. Here the CDR3 reads CAISDFSGIRTEAFF. The DNA for the CDR3 is TGTGCCATCAGTGATTTCTCAGGGATACGGACTGAAGCTTTCTTT.

The chain couples TRBV5-5 to TRBJ1-2, with 7 bases aligning to TRBD1. This CDR3 is built from 13 residues. V shed 0 bases and J 7 bases; nucleotides not matched to a gene: 3. The germline V gene has CDR1 SGHKS and CDR2 YYEKEE (reference sequence). In DNA form, the CDR3 reads TGTGCCAGCAGCTTGGAGGGGGCGGGTGGCTACACCTTC. Translation: CASSLEGAGGYTF. Looking up the rest from reference TRBV5-5 and TRBJ1-2 gives the full variable domain: DAGVTQSPTHLIKTRGQQVTLRCSPISGHKSVSWYQQVLGQGPQFIFQYYEKEERGRGNFPDRFSARQFPNYSSELNVNALLLGDSALYLCASSLEGAGGYTFGSGTRLTVV.

This sequence joins TRBV5-5 and TRBJ1-5; TRBD1 aligns across 7 bases. The trim removed 1 base at V and 8 bases at J, leaving 12 bases unmatched. Germline V gene lookup returns CDR1 SGHKS and CDR2 YYEKEE (reference sequence). The CDR3 sequence is 16 residues long. In DNA, the CDR3 is TGTGCCAGCAGCTTGCGACTCGACAGGGTTGGGGAGCCCCAGCATTTT. It translates to CASSLRLDRVGEPQHF.

The CDR3 loop reads CASSARGGNEQFF. Written as DNA, the CDR3 is TGTGCCAGCAGCGCTCGGGGGGGCAATGAGCAGTTCTTC. The chain couples TRBV3-1 (or the pseudogene TRBV3-2) to TRBJ2-1, with TRBD2 identical over 8 bases. Germline CDR1 LGHDT, CDR2 YNNKEL (reference sequence). The CDR3 runs to 13 residues. The junction had 3 bases not matched to a gene; V was cut back by 5 bases and J by 6 bases.

This clone has a handful of counts. J is TRBJ1-1 and V is TRBV7-9; D ambiguous. From germline, CDR1 is SEHNR and CDR2 FQNEAQ (reference sequence). The V end lost 1 base, the J end lost 1 base, and 4 bases lay between the germline ends. The CDR3 consists of 13 residues. The CDR3 DNA is TGTGCCAGCAGCTTAGAAGGGAACACTGAAGCTTTCTTT. It encodes CASSLEGNTEAFF.

The V and J genes are TRBV10-2 and TRBJ1-5; no definite D call. In germline, CDR1 is WSHSY, CDR2 SAAADI. The CDR3 runs 13 residues. V dropped 0 bases and J dropped 9 bases, with 9 bases sitting between them. This CDR3 reads CASSESDWGPQHF. In DNA form, the CDR3 reads TGCGCCAGCAGTGAGTCGGATTGGGGGCCCCAGCATTTT.

This clone appeared once. The CDR3 loop reads CASRVQGASDQPQHF. The CDR3 nucleotides are TGTGCCAGCAGGGTACAGGGGGCAAGTGATCAGCCCCAGCATTTT. V is TRBV6-6 and J is TRBJ1-5; 9 nucleotides align to TRBD1. Per the germline V gene, CDR1 is MNHNY and CDR2 is SVGAGI (reference sequence). V lost 6 bases, J lost 5 bases, and 8 bases stayed unmatched. The CDR3 extends over 15 amino acids.